These 4 T cell receptor beta chains were sequenced from one sample in a study of T cells after yellow fever vaccination. TCRdb itself ran the 5' RACE reads through MiXCR, one entry per CDR3 protein. The data show fewer than 450,000 distinct CDR3 sequences, almost 4% seen once. The sequencing used PBMCs, collected 5 days after the yellow fever booster vaccination. Receptors were obtained from a man younger than 35 who received the YFV17D yellow fever vaccine.

This clonotype came up many times. The gene calls are TRBV5-4 and TRBJ1-1; D is perhaps TRBD1 (6 bases). CDR1 and CDR2 from the germline V gene are SGHNT and YYREEE (reference sequence). V lost 5 bases to trimming and J lost 1 base, with 18 bases between them. The CDR3 extends over 16 amino acids. CDR3 in DNA: TGTGCCAGCAGGCGCATAGGGGGACAAAAGAACACTGAAGCTTTCTTT. Protein: CASRRIGGQKNTEAFF. Using reference TRBV5-4 and TRBJ1-1 for the parts outside the CDR3, the full variable domain is ETGVTQSPTHLIKTRGQQVTLRCSSQSGHNTVSWYQQALGQGPQFIFQYYREEENGRGNFPPRFSGLQFPNYSSELNVNALELDDSALYLCASRRIGGQKNTEAFFGQGTRLTVV.

V gene TRBV15 combines with J gene TRBJ1-3, with D maybe TRBD1 (5 bases). Trimming took 9 bases from V and 0 from J, leaving 12 bases between them. The CDR3 consists of 14 residues. CDR1 LNHNV and CDR2 YYDKDF come from the germline V gene (reference sequence). The CDR3 spells CATRRDYSGNTIYF. The CDR3 DNA is TGTGCCACTCGCAGGGACTACTCTGGAAACACCATATATTTT.

This clonotype was found a few times. The chain is built from TRBV6-6 and TRBJ1-1; D remains unclear. The V end was cut by 2 bases, the J end by 7 bases, with 8 bases between. From germline, CDR1 is MNHNY and CDR2 SVGAGI (reference sequence). The CDR3 has 12 amino acids. CDR3 nucleotides: TGTGCCAGCAGTTACCCCCTAGATGAAGCTTTCTTT. Its protein product is CASSYPLDEAFF.

This clonotype was counted only a few times. V is TRBV6-5 and J is TRBJ1-3, with 9 bases lining up with TRBD1. Trimming took 4 bases from V and 4 from J; bases not matched to a gene: 8. Per germline, CDR1 MNHEY and CDR2 SVGAGI. The CDR3 is 16 amino acids. The DNA for the CDR3 is TGTGCCAGCAGTTCGGGACAGGGATCGGCCGGAAACACCATATATTTT. Its protein is CASSSGQGSAGNTIYF.